This TCR beta chain is drawn from a study of Graves' ophthalmopathy and Graves' hyperthyroidism. This clonotype was seen many times. CDR3 regions of TCR beta were amplified from RNA transcripts. Amplification began with first-round RT-PCR using HTBI primers, then second-round multiplex PCR was performed. From the multiplex PCR reads, TCRdb called clonotypes with MiXCR, one entry per CDR3 protein. Of about 340,000 distinct CDR3 sequences in the sample, 15% to 20% are singletons; the top ten hold roughly an eighth. CDR1 SGHRS and CDR2 YFSETQ come from the germline V gene. This CDR3 has 14 residues. V was pared by 1 base and J by 4 bases, with 9 bases between.

This TCR was sampled from an adult man with Graves' ophthalmopathy. The specimen was peripheral blood. V is TRBV5-1 and J is TRBJ1-5, with D hard to call. The CDR3 region has the DNA TGCGCCAGCAGCTTGCAAGGGCTAAATCAGCCCCAGCATTTT. It encodes CASSLQGLNQPQHF. The variable domain in full, with the rest retrieved from reference TRBV5-1 and TRBJ1-5, is KAGVTQTPRYLIKTRGQQVTLSCSPISGHRSVSWYQQTPGQGLQFLFEYFSETQRNKGNFPGRFSGRQFSNSRSEMNVSTLELGDSALYLCASSLQGLNQPQHFGDGTRLSIL.